Listed below are T cell receptor beta chains from one sample, sequenced in a study of T cells in narcolepsy. Produced via immunoSEQ multiplex PCR; TCRdb's table is partial and in-frame only. This sample has approximately 11,000 clones, with 94% found just once. The sample was CD45RA- memory CD4+ T cells from PBMCs. The receptor source for this set is a human donor with narcolepsy. CDR3s include the opening cysteine and the closing phenylalanine or tryptophan. A D gene is named only where the DNA matches it firmly. Size is stated for part of the rows, as once, few or many counts, or as a class when the clone is expanded.

size,D,J,V,CDR3,DNA
.,TRBD1,TRBJ2-3,TRBV7-9,CASSLDRVADTQYF,TGTGCCAGCAGCCTCGACAGGGTGGCAGATACGCAGTATTTT
.,.,TRBJ2-5,TRBV5-1,CASHVSGVSTQREQYF,TGCGCCAGTCACGTTTCGGGCGTCTCCACCCAGAGAGAGCAGTACTTC
.,TRBD2,TRBJ2-1,TRBV25-1,CASSDPGTSESYNEQFF,TGTGCCAGCAGTGACCCCGGGACTAGCGAGTCCTACAATGAGCAGTTCTTC
.,.,TRBJ1-2,TRBV18,CASSPRVGGYTF,TGTGCCAGCTCACCGCGGGTAGGGGGCTACACCTTC
.,.,TRBJ2-5,TRBV27,CASSPLLSTFQETQYF,TGTGCCAGCAGCCCCTTGTTAAGTACATTTCAAGAGACCCAGTACTTC
.,.,TRBJ2-2,TRBV5-5,CASSLLFPTGELFF,TGTGCCAGCAGCTTGCTTTTTCCCACCGGGGAGCTGTTTTTT
.,TRBD1,TRBJ1-1,TRBV6-5,CASSGQGSMNTEAFF,TGTGCCAGCAGTGGACAGGGCAGTATGAACACTGAAGCTTTCTTT
.,.,TRBJ1-6,TRBV5-1,CASSLDSYSPLHF,TGCGCCAGCAGCTTGGATTCGTATTCACCCCTCCACTTT
.,.,TRBJ2-7,TRBV7-8,CASSLRQGVAGPFDEQYF,TGTGCCAGCAGCTTACGTCAAGGGGTGGCAGGGCCGTTCGACGAGCAGTACTTC
.,.,TRBJ2-5,TRBV5-6,CASSSQETQYF,TGTGCCAGCAGCTCACAAGAGACCCAGTACTTC
.,TRBD1,TRBJ1-1,TRBV11-3,CASSQQGDGTEAFF,TGTGCCAGCAGCCAACAGGGGGATGGCACTGAAGCTTTCTTT
.,TRBD1,TRBJ1-6,TRBV2,CASSGDRNSPLHF,TGTGCCAGCAGTGGGGACAGAAATTCACCCCTCCACTTT
.,TRBD1,TRBJ1-4,TRBV19,CASSIPDRGRNEKLFF,TGTGCCAGTAGTATCCCGGACAGGGGACGAAATGAAAAACTGTTTTTT
once,.,TRBJ2-2,TRBV5-1,CASSSNLNTGELFF,TGCGCCAGCAGCTCGAACCTAAACACCGGGGAGCTGTTTTTT
.,TRBD2,TRBJ2-3,TRBV7-2,CASSLAWAGEDTQYF,TGTGCCAGCAGCTTAGCGTGGGCGGGAGAAGATACGCAGTATTTT
.,.,TRBJ2-3,TRBV5-4,CASSPSGGSGTDTQYF,TGTGCCAGCAGCCCCAGTGGGGGCTCTGGCACAGATACGCAGTATTTT
.,.,TRBJ1-4,TRBV7-9,CASSWSPTRSNEKLFF,TGTGCCAGCAGCTGGTCGCCGACCCGCTCTAATGAAAAACTGTTTTTT
.,.,TRBJ2-2,TRBV6-1,CASSETGTGELFF,TGTGCCAGCAGTGAAACAGGCACCGGGGAGCTGTTTTTT
.,TRBD2,TRBJ2-7,TRBV10-3,CAISGGGGRGHEQYF,TGTGCCATCAGTGGGGGAGGCGGGAGAGGGCACGAGCAGTACTTC
.,TRBD1,TRBJ1-3,TRBV19,CASSVDRGAGNTIYF,TGTGCCAGTAGTGTAGACAGGGGCGCTGGAAACACCATATATTTT
.,.,TRBJ2-3,TRBV7-7,CASSSLGGSDTQYF,TGTGCTAGCAGCTCCCTTGGGGGGTCAGATACGCAGTATTTT
.,.,TRBJ2-1,TRBV5-1,CASGLNTPGSYNEQFF,TGCGCCAGCGGACTTAATACCCCGGGGTCCTACAATGAGCAGTTCTTC
.,.,TRBJ2-1,TRBV5-5,CASSLTLLSYNEQFF,TGTGCCAGCAGCTTGACCCTACTCTCCTACAATGAGCAGTTCTTC